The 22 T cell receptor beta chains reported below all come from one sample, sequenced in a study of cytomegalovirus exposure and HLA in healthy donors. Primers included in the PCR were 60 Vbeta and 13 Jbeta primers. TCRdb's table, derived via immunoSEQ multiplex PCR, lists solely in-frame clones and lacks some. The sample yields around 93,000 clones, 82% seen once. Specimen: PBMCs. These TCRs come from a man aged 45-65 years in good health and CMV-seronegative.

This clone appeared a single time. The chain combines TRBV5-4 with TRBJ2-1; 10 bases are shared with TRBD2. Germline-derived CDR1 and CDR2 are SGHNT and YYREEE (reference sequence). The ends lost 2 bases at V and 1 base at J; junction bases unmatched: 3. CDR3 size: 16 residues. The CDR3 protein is CASSFLLAGSYNEQFF. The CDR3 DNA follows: TGTGCCAGCAGCTTTTTACTAGCGGGATCCTACAATGAGCAGTTCTTC.

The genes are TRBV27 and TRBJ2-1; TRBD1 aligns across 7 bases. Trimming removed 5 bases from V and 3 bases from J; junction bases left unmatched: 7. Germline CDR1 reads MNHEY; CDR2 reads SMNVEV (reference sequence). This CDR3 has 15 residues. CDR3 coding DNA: TGTGCCAGCAGTCCCCTAGGGACAGTCTACAATGAGCAGTTCTTC. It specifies CASSPLGTVYNEQFF.

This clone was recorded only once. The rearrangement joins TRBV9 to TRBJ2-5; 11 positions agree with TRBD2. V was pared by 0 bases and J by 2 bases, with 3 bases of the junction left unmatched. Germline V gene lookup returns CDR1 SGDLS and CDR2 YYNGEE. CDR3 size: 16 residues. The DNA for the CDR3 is TGTGCCAGCAGCGTAGGTGGGACTAGCGGACAAGAGACCCAGTACTTC. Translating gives CASSVGGTSGQETQYF.

This CDR3 reads CASMPSGIGDTQYF. In DNA, the CDR3 is TGTGCCAGCATGCCTAGCGGGATAGGGGATACGCAGTATTTT. The rearrangement joins TRBV2 to TRBJ2-3; 9 nucleotides align to TRBD2. Germline CDR1 SNHLY, CDR2 FYNNEI. The CDR3 has 14 amino acids. V shed 7 bases, J shed 6 bases, and the junction held 8 bases outside the gene matches. The full variable domain, completed using reference TRBV2 and TRBJ2-3, is EPEVTQTPSHQVTQMGQEVILRCVPISNHLYFYWYRQILGQKVEFLVSFYNNEISEKSEIFDDQFSVERPDGSNFTLKIRSTKLEDSAMYFCASMPSGIGDTQYFGPGTRLTVL.

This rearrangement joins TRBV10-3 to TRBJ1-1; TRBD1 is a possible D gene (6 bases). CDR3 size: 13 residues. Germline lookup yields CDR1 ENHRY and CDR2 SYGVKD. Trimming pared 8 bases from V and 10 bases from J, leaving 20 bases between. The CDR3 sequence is CAISVGGERGAFF. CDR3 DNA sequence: TGTGCCATCTCCGTAGGGGGGGAGAGGGGAGCTTTCTTT.

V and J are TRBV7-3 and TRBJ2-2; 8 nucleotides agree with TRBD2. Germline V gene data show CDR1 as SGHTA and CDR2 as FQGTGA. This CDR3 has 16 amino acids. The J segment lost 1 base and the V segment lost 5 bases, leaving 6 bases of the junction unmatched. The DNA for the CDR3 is TGTGCCAGCAGCCCCCGGGGGGGAGGGAACACCGGGGAGCTGTTTTTT. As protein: CASSPRGGGNTGELFF.

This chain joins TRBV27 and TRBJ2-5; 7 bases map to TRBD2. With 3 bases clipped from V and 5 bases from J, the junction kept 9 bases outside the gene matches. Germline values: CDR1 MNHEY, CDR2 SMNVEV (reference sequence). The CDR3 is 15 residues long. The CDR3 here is CASSFGRGGAETQYF. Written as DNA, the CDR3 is TGTGCCAGCAGTTTTGGGCGCGGGGGAGCGGAGACCCAGTACTTC.

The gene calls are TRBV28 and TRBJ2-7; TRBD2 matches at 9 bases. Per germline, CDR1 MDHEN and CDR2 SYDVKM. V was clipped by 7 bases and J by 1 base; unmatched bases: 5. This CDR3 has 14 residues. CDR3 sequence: CASTAGGLSYEQYF. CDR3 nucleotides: TGTGCCAGCACAGCGGGAGGCCTTTCCTACGAGCAGTACTTC.

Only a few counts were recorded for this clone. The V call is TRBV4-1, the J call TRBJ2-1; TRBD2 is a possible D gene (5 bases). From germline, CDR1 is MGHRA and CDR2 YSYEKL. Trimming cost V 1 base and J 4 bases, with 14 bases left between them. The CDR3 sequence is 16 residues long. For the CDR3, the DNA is TGCGCCAGCAGCCAAGGAGCGGATCCTTTTTACAATGAGCAGTTCTTC. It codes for CASSQGADPFYNEQFF.

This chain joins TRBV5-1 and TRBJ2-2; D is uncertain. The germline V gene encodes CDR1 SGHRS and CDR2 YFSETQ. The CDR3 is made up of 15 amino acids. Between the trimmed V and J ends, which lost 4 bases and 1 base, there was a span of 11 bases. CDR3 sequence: CASSVAGLNTGELFF. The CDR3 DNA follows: TGCGCCAGCAGCGTGGCCGGGTTGAACACCGGGGAGCTGTTTTTT. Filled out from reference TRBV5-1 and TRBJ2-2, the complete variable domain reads KAGVTQTPRYLIKTRGQQVTLSCSPISGHRSVSWYQQTPGQGLQFLFEYFSETQRNKGNFPGRFSGRQFSNSRSEMNVSTLELGDSALYLCASSVAGLNTGELFFGEGSRLTVL.

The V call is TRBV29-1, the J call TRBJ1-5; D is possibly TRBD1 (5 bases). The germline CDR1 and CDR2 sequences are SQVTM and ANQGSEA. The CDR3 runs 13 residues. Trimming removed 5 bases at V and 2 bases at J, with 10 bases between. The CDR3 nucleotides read TGCAGCGTTAGTACAGGAGGCAATCAGCCCCAGCATTTT. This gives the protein CSVSTGGNQPQHF.

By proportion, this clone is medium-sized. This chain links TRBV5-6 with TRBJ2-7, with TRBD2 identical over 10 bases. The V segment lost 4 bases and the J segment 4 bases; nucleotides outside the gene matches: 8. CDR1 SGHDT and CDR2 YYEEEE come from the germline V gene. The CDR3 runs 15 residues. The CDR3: CASSGGTSALYEQYF. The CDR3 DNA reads TGTGCCAGCAGCGGTGGGACTAGCGCTTTATACGAGCAGTACTTC.

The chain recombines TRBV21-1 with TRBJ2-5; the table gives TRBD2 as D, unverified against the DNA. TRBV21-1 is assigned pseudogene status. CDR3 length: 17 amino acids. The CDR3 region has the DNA TGTGCCAGCAGCAAAGCGGCTAGCGGGAGGGCCGGGGAGACCCAGTACTTC. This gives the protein CASSKAASGRAGETQYF.

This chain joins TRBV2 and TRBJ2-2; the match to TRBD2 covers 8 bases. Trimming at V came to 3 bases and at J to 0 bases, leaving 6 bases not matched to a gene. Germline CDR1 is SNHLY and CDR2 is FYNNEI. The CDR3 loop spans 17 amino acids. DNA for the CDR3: TGTGCCAGCAGTGAGGTAGCGGGGCCTGCGAACACCGGGGAGCTGTTTTTT. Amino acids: CASSEVAGPANTGELFF.

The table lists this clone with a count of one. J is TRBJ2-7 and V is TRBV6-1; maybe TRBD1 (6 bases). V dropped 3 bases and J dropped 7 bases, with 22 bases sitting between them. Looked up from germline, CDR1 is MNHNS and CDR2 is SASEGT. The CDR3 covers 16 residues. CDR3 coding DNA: TGTGCCAGCAGTGATGAAGACAGGACGGTTCTAGGGGAGCAGTACTTC. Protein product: CASSDEDRTVLGEQYF.

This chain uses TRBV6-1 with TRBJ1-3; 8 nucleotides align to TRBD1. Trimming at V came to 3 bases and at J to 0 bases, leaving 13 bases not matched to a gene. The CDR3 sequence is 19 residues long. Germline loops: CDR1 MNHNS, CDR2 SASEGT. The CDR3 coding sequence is TGTGCCAGCAGTGAGTGGAGGGGGACAGGCCTCTCCTCTGGAAACACCATATATTTT. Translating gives CASSEWRGTGLSSGNTIYF.

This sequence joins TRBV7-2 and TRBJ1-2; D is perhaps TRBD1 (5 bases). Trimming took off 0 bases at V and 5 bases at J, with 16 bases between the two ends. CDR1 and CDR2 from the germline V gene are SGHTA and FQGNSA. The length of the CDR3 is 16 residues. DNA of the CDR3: TGTGCCAGCAGCTTAGCGCCTCAGGGACTAAGTTATGGCTACACCTTC. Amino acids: CASSLAPQGLSYGYTF.

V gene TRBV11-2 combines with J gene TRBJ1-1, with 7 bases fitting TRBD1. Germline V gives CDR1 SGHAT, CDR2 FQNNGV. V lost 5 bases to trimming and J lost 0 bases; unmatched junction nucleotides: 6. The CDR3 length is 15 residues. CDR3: CASSVEGALNTEAFF. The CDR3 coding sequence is TGTGCCAGCAGCGTCGAGGGGGCTCTGAACACTGAAGCTTTCTTT.

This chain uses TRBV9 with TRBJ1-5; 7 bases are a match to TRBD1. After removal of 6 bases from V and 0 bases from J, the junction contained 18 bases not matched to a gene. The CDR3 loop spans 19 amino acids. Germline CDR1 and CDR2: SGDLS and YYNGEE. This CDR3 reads CASNRQGTAPFYSNQPQHF. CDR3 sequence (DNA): TGTGCCAGCAACCGACAGGGTACTGCTCCCTTCTATAGCAATCAGCCCCAGCATTTT.

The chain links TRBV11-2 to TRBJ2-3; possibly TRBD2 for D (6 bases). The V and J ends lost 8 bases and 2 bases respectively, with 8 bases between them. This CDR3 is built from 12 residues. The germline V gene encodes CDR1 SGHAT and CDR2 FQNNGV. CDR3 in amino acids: CASGGNTDTQYF. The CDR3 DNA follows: TGTGCCAGCGGCGGGAACACAGATACGCAGTATTTT.

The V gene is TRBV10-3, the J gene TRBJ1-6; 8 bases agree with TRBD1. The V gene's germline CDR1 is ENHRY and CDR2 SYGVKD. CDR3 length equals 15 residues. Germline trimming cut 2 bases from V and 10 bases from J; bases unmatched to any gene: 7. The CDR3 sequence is CAISENTGGRSPLHF. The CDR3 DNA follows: TGTGCCATCAGTGAGAATACAGGGGGGCGGTCACCCCTCCACTTT.

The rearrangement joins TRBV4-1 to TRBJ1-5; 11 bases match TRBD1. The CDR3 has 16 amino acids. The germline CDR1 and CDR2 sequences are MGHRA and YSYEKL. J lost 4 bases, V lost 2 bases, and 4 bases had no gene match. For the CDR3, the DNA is TGCGCCAGCAGCCAAACCGGGACAGGGGGTAATCAGCCCCAGCATTTT. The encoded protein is CASSQTGTGGNQPQHF.